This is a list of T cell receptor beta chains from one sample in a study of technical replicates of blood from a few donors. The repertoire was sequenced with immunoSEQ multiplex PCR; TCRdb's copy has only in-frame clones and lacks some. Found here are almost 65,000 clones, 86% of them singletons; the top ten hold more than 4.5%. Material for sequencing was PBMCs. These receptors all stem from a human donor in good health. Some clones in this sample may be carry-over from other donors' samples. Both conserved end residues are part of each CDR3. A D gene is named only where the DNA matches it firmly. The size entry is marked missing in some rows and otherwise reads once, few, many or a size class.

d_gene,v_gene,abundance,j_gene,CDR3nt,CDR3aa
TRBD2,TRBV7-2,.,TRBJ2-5,TGTGCCAGCAGCCCCTTAGCGGGGGGGCGAGAGACCCAGTACTTC,CASSPLAGGRETQYF
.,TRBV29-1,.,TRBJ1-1,TGCAGCGTTGTTGGGGCAGTGGCTGAAGCTTTCTTT,CSVVGAVAEAFF
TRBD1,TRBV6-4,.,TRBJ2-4,TGTGCCAGCACTAGCCGACAGGGGGGAACCAAAAACATTCAGTACTTC,CASTSRQGGTKNIQYF
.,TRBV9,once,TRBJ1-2,TGTGCCAGCAGCCCGCGGACAACAGTCTATGGCTACACCTTC,CASSPRTTVYGYTF
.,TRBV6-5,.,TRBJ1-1,TGTGCCAGCAGTTACGGGCGGGGAGGCTTTGGCACTGAAGCTTTCTTT,CASSYGRGGFGTEAFF
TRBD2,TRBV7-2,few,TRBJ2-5,TGTGCCAGCAGCTTAGAGGGCGGGAGGCCGCGGACCCAGTACTTC,CASSLEGGRPRTQYF
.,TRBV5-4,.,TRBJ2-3,TGTGCCAGCAGCTTGGCCGAAGTAGGAGCAGATACGCAGTATTTT,CASSLAEVGADTQYF
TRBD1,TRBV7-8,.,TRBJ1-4,TGTGCCAGCAGCACCCGAGGGGGCGCAAATGAAAAACTGTTTTTT,CASSTRGGANEKLFF
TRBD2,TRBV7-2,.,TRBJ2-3,TGTGCCAGCAGCGCCACCGGGACTAGCGGGGCAGATACGCAGTATTTT,CASSATGTSGADTQYF
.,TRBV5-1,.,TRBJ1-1,TGCGCCAGCAGCATCGGACAGATGAACACTGAAGCTTTCTTT,CASSIGQMNTEAFF
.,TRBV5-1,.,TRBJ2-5,TGCGCCAGCAGCTTGTTAGGAGATCAAGAGACCCAGTACTTC,CASSLLGDQETQYF
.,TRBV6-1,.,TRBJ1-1,TGTGCCAGCAGTGAGAACCAGGGCGGCGCTTTCTTT,CASSENQGGAFF
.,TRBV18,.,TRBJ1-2,TGTGCCAGCTCACCACCCAGGCGCTGGGGCTACACCTTC,CASSPPRRWGYTF
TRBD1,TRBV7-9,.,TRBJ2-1,TGTGCCAGCAGCCCCAGGGACAGGGGGCGCCCCGATGAGCAGTTCTTC,CASSPRDRGRPDEQFF
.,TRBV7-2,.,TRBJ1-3,TGTGCCAGCAGACCCACAGGGTCTGTTGGAAACACCATATATTTT,CASRPTGSVGNTIYF
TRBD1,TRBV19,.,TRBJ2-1,TGTGCCAGTAGTGGGACAGTATACAATGAGCAGTTCTTC,CASSGTVYNEQFF
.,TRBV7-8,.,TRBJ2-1,TGTGCCAGCAGCTTAGTAACGGGTCTAGGCAATGAGCAGTTCTTC,CASSLVTGLGNEQFF
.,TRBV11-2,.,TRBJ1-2,TGTGCCAGCAGCTTGCAGGGTTCCGGCTACACCTTC,CASSLQGSGYTF
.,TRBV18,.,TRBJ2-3,TGTGCCAGCTCACCACCCAGGGGCACAGATACGCAGTATTTT,CASSPPRGTDTQYF
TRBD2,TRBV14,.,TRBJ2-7,TGTGCCAGCAGCCAAGGTTGGGCTAGCGGGAGTTACGAGCAGTACTTC,CASSQGWASGSYEQYF
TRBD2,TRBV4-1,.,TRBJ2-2,TGCGCCAGCAGCCAAGATGAGGCTAGCGGGGTGTCCGGGGAGCTGTTTTTT,CASSQDEASGVSGELFF
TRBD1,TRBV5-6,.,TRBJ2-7,TGTGCCAGCAGCTCGGGACAGGAGACCTACGAGCAGTACTTC,CASSSGQETYEQYF
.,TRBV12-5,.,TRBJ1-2,TGTGCTAGTGGTTTGAACACCGGCTACACCTTC,CASGLNTGYTF
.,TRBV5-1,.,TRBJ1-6,TGCGCCAGCAGCTTGGACAGCTCCTATAATTCACCCCTCCACTTT,CASSLDSSYNSPLHF
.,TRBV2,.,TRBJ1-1,TGTGCCAGCGGCGGGACGGCGAACACTGAAGCTTTCTTT,CASGGTANTEAFF
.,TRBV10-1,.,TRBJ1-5,TGCGCCAGCAGCCACAGGGTTCCCCATCAGCCCCAGCATTTT,CASSHRVPHQPQHF
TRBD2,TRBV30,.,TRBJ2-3,TGTGCCTGGAGTGTTCGGGGTAGCGGGAGGGCATCTGATACGCAGTATTTT,CAWSVRGSGRASDTQYF
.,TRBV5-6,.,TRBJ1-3,TGTGCCAGCAGCTTCAGGGGAGCATCCGGAAACACCATATATTTT,CASSFRGASGNTIYF
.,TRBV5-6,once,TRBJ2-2,TGTGCCAGCAGGACGACAGGAGCGAACACCGGGGAGCTGTTTTTT,CASRTTGANTGELFF
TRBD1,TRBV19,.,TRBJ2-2,TGTGCCAGTAGTTTCAGGGGGACATACGATACCGGGGAGCTGTTTTTT,CASSFRGTYDTGELFF
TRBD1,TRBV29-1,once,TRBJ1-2,TGCAGCGTAGAACAGGGGAACAATGGCTACACCTTC,CSVEQGNNGYTF
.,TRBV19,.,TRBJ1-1,TGTGCCAGCTCCTTGGGGGGTTTGGCTTTCTTT,CASSLGGLAFF
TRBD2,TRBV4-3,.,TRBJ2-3,TGCGCCAGCAGCCAAGGGACTAGCGGGAGGAACACAGATACGCAGTATTTT,CASSQGTSGRNTDTQYF
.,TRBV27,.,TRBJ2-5,TGTGCCAGCAGTCCGACGGGGTACCAAGAGACCCAGTACTTC,CASSPTGYQETQYF
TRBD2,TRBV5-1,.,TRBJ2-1,TGCGCCAGCAGCACCGCGGGGGGAAACCCATACAATGAGCAGTTCTTC,CASSTAGGNPYNEQFF
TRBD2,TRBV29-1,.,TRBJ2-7,TGCAGCACCCGGGGGGGGGTTGATTACGAGCAGTACTTC,CSTRGGVDYEQYF
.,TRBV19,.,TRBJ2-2,TGTGCCAGTAGTGTCCTTAGAACTGGCGGGGAGCTGTTTTTT,CASSVLRTGGELFF
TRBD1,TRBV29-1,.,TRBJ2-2,TGCAGCGTCAATTCCGGGACAGGGTATAGCACCGGGGAGCTGTTTTTT,CSVNSGTGYSTGELFF
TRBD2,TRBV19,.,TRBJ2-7,TGTGCCAGTAGTGTGGGACTAGCGAAGTCCTACGAGCAGTACTTC,CASSVGLAKSYEQYF
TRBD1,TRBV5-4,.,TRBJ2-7,TGTGCCAGCAGCTTGGGGACAGGGATCTACGAGCAGTACTTC,CASSLGTGIYEQYF
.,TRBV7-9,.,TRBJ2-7,TGTGCCAGCAGCTGGACTGGCTACGAGCAGTACTTC,CASSWTGYEQYF
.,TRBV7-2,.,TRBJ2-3,TGTGCCAGCAGCTTAACCAGCAGGGCCACAGATACGCAGTATTTT,CASSLTSRATDTQYF
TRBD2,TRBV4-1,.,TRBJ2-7,TGCGCCAGCAGCCAAGTGGCGGGGGGACCCTACGAGCAGTACTTC,CASSQVAGGPYEQYF
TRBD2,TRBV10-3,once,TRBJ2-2,TGTGCCATCAGTGAGCAGAGGGAGGGCGGGGAGCTGTTTTTT,CAISEQREGGELFF
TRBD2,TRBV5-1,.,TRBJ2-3,TGCGCCAGCAGCCGAGGCGGGGGAGCGGGGGGGCTAGATACGCAGTATTTT,CASSRGGGAGGLDTQYF
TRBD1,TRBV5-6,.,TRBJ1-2,TGTGCCAGCAGCTGGAGGGCAGGGGGCCAGGATGGCTACACCTTC,CASSWRAGGQDGYTF
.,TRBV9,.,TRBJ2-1,TGTGCCAGCAGCGTAGGTCTGTTTTTGGAGCAGTTCTTC,CASSVGLFLEQFF
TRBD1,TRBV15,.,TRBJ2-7,TGTGCCACCAGCAGAGCCAGGGGGCCTTCCTACGAGCAGTACTTC,CATSRARGPSYEQYF
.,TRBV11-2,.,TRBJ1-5,TGTGCCAGCAGCTTAGATCGGGCAGGGAATCAGCCCCAGCATTTT,CASSLDRAGNQPQHF
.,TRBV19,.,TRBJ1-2,TGTGCCAGTAGTATCCGCAGGGTGGATGGCTACACCTTC,CASSIRRVDGYTF
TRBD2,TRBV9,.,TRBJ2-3,TGTGCCAGCAGCACCACCGGGAGGGGGTATTCCACAGATACGCAGTATTTT,CASSTTGRGYSTDTQYF
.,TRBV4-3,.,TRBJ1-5,TGCGCCAGCAGCCAGACGGCCATGAGGGCTGGACGGGTGAATCAGCCCCAGCATTTT,CASSQTAMRAGRVNQPQHF
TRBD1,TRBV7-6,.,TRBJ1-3,TGTGCCAGCAGCGACCGGGACAGGGGAGAGGCTGGAAACACCATATATTTT,CASSDRDRGEAGNTIYF
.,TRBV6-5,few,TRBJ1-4,TGTGCCAGCACTAACCCCACCGCTAATGAAAAACTGTTTTTT,CASTNPTANEKLFF
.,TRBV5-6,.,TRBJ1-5,TGTGCCAGCAGCCGCGCCCCGTATCAGCCCCAGCATTTT,CASSRAPYQPQHF